The 13 T cell receptor beta chains given below trace back to one sample, sequenced in a study of blood T cell repertoires in COVID-19. TCRdb's table, derived via immunoSEQ multiplex PCR, lists solely in-frame clones and lacks some. Among 98,000 or so clones listed, under 85% were seen once. Specimen: peripheral blood. All receptors derive from a woman aged 70-85 years with acute or convalescent COVID-19.

The J gene is TRBJ2-1, the V gene TRBV11-3, with 7 positions matching TRBD2. CDR3 length equals 14 residues. Losses at the gene ends were 4 bases for V and 9 bases for J; bases not matched to a gene: 9. CDR1 SGHNT and CDR2 YENEEA come from the germline V gene. The CDR3: CASSSHGGDSEQFF. The CDR3 bases are TGTGCCAGCAGCTCTCATGGGGGGGATAGTGAGCAGTTCTTC.

The genes are TRBV3-1 (or the pseudogene TRBV3-2) and TRBJ2-2, with TRBD2 matching over 7 bases. CDR1 is LGHDT, CDR2 YNNKEL, per germline (reference sequence). This CDR3 is built from 16 residues. V lost 4 bases, J lost 0 bases, and 5 bases stayed unmatched. The CDR3: CASSRRTSANTGELFF. CDR3 DNA sequence: TGTGCCAGCAGCCGACGAACTAGCGCGAACACCGGGGAGCTGTTTTTT.

The gene calls are TRBV27 and TRBJ2-1, with 10 bases identical to TRBD2. This CDR3 has 16 amino acids. Germline lookup yields CDR1 MNHEY and CDR2 SMNVEV (reference sequence). J lost 4 bases, V lost 4 bases, and 7 bases had no gene match. For the CDR3, the DNA is TGTGCCAGCAGTTCCTCTAGCGGGAGAACTTACAATGAGCAGTTCTTC. Its translation: CASSSSSGRTYNEQFF.

This clone was counted a few times. The chain carries TRBV5-1 and TRBJ2-1, with D maybe TRBD2 (5 bases). Deletions cut 3 bases from V and 8 bases from J, with 12 bases between. The CDR3 loop spans 13 amino acids. The V gene's germline CDR1 is SGHRS and CDR2 YFSETQ. This CDR3 reads CASSSGNGDEQFF. Here the CDR3 DNA reads TGCGCCAGCAGCTCGGGGAACGGCGATGAGCAGTTCTTC.

The sample holds one count of this clone. CDR3 protein: CASRHQGASLQYF. For the CDR3, the DNA is TGTGCCAGCCGCCACCAAGGGGCGAGTTTGCAGTACTTC. J is TRBJ2-7 and V is TRBV28, with D perhaps matching TRBD1 (5 bases). Germline V gene sequence: CDR1 MDHEN, CDR2 SYDVKM. The CDR3 sequence is 13 residues long. V was trimmed by 8 bases and J by 9 bases, leaving 20 bases between them.

This clone was seen more than once but under ten times. This chain connects TRBV6-5 to TRBJ1-6; D gene uncertain. V was cut by 4 bases and J by 8 bases, with 15 bases left in between. The CDR3 loop spans 15 amino acids. Germline-derived CDR1 and CDR2 are MNHEY and SVGAGI. The CDR3 DNA reads as TGTGCCAGCAGTTCTTTGGCCAGCGGGGATTCACCCCTCCACTTT. It yields the protein CASSSLASGDSPLHF.

This chain connects TRBV6-5 to TRBJ2-5; D is uncertain. The CDR3 length is 15 residues. The germline V gene encodes CDR1 MNHEY and CDR2 SVGAGI. Trimming shortened V by 0 bases and J by 2 bases, and 10 bases separated the two germline ends. CDR3 sequence: CASSYSPVVQETQYF. DNA of the CDR3: TGTGCCAGCAGTTACTCCCCAGTCGTACAAGAGACCCAGTACTTC.

This chain joins TRBV2 and TRBJ2-1; 7 bases match TRBD2. The CDR3 has 17 amino acids. Germline CDR1 reads SNHLY; CDR2 reads FYNNEI. Losses at the gene ends were 4 bases for V and 5 bases for J; bases not matched to a gene: 14. In nucleotides, the CDR3 is TGTGCCAGCAGTGCCGGACTAGTAAGTACCACCGACAATGAGCAGTTCTTC. This translates into CASSAGLVSTTDNEQFF.

The rearrangement joins TRBV5-4 to TRBJ1-1; 8 nucleotides align to TRBD1. Unmatched junction bases numbered 4, after V lost 3 bases and J lost 0 bases. The germline gives CDR1 SGHNT, CDR2 YYREEE (reference sequence). CDR3 length: 15 residues. The CDR3, as DNA: TGTGCCAGCAGCTGGCGGGACAGGTTGAACACTGAAGCTTTCTTT. Encoded protein: CASSWRDRLNTEAFF.

The V call is TRBV7-8, the J call TRBJ2-7, with 8 bases identical to TRBD1. Germline V gene sequence: CDR1 SGHVS, CDR2 FQNEAQ. Germline trimming cut 2 bases from V and 4 bases from J; bases unmatched to any gene: 4. CDR3 length: 14 residues. The CDR3: CASSLSGTGYEQYF. CDR3 nucleotides: TGTGCCAGCAGCTTATCCGGGACAGGTTACGAGCAGTACTTC.

This chain joins TRBV6-6 and TRBJ1-4, with 10 positions matching TRBD1. The CDR3 contains 15 residues. V shed 6 bases, J shed 6 bases, and the junction held 7 bases outside the gene matches. Germline lookup yields CDR1 MNHNY and CDR2 SVGAGI (reference sequence). CDR3 nucleotides: TGTGCCAGCAGATCTTCGACAGGGGGCGATGAAAAACTGTTTTTT. Protein sequence: CASRSSTGGDEKLFF.

The rearrangement uses TRBV5-1 and TRBJ2-7; tentative D call: TRBD2 (6 bases). Germline V gene lookup returns CDR1 SGHRS and CDR2 YFSETQ. CDR3 length: 14 amino acids. V lost 1 base to trimming and J lost 3 bases, with 11 bases between them. For the CDR3, the DNA is TGCGCCAGCAGCTTGACGGCGGGAAACTACGAGCAGTACTTC. This codes for CASSLTAGNYEQYF.

This clone came up once. CDR3 bases: TGCGCCAGCAGCCGCGTCCGGGGATCGAACACTGAAGCTTTCTTT. This gives the protein CASSRVRGSNTEAFF. V is TRBV5-1 and J is TRBJ1-1; D unresolved. This CDR3 is 15 amino acids long. Germline V gene lookup returns CDR1 SGHRS and CDR2 YFSETQ. V shed 4 bases and J shed 1 base, with 14 bases lying between them.